Listed below are T cell receptor beta chains from one sample, sequenced in a study of blood T cell repertoires in COVID-19. TCRdb's table, derived via immunoSEQ multiplex PCR, lists solely in-frame clones and lacks some. The sample gives more than 200,000 clones, roughly nine tenths of which show up once; roughly 1.7% is in the top ten. Sample: peripheral blood. These receptors came from a man in his 70s with acute or convalescent COVID-19. Each CDR3 is given with its conserved first and last residue. Each record gives: V gene, clone size, J gene, D gene, CDR3 protein, CDR3 DNA. The D gene is left open where the match is weak. Part of the rows lack a size; the others show once, few, many or a class for expanded clones.

V: TRBV4-2
size: NA
J: TRBJ2-7
D: NA
CDR3: CASSQTYGGATYEQYF
DNA: TGTGCCAGCAGCCAAACTTACGGGGGTGCGACCTACGAGCAGTACTTC

V: TRBV7-2
size: NA
J: TRBJ1-1
D: TRBD1
CDR3: CASSPQGASEAFF
DNA: TGTGCCAGCAGCCCACAGGGGGCTTCTGAAGCTTTCTTT

V: TRBV9
size: NA
J: TRBJ2-7
D: TRBD1
CDR3: CASSGGTDYEQYF
DNA: TGTGCCAGCAGCGGGGGGACAGACTACGAGCAGTACTTC

V: TRBV11-2
size: NA
J: TRBJ2-1
D: NA
CDR3: CASSPRVTLQFF
DNA: TGTGCCAGCAGCCCCCGGGTGACTTTGCAGTTCTTC

V: TRBV7-9
size: NA
J: TRBJ1-6
D: TRBD1
CDR3: CASSLGQGRSPLHF
DNA: TGTGCCAGCAGCTTGGGACAGGGAAGATCACCCCTCCACTTT

V: TRBV19
size: NA
J: TRBJ2-7
D: NA
CDR3: CASSILGPLAEQYF
DNA: TGTGCCAGTAGTATTTTGGGCCCCTTGGCCGAGCAGTACTTC

V: TRBV19
size: NA
J: TRBJ1-6
D: NA
CDR3: CASSIGGSPLHF
DNA: TGTGCCAGTAGTATAGGAGGTTCACCCCTCCACTTT

V: TRBV7-2
size: NA
J: TRBJ1-1
D: NA
CDR3: CASSLEAEAFF
DNA: TGTGCCAGCAGCTTGGAGGCTGAAGCTTTCTTT

V: TRBV7-3
size: NA
J: TRBJ1-2
D: NA
CDR3: CASSLRTQGFGSGYTF
DNA: TGTGCCAGCAGCCTCCGAACACAGGGATTTGGGAGTGGCTACACCTTC

V: TRBV5-1
size: NA
J: TRBJ1-1
D: NA
CDR3: CASSSQGQMNTEAFF
DNA: TGCGCCAGCAGCTCGCAGGGCCAGATGAACACTGAAGCTTTCTTT

V: TRBV30
size: NA
J: TRBJ2-5
D: NA
CDR3: CAWSTRIQETQYF
DNA: TGTGCCTGGAGTACGAGGATCCAAGAGACCCAGTACTTC

V: TRBV6-6
size: NA
J: TRBJ2-1
D: TRBD2
CDR3: CASSLSSGTYGEQFF
DNA: TGTGCCAGCAGTTTATCTAGCGGGACGTATGGTGAGCAGTTCTTC

V: TRBV27
size: NA
J: TRBJ2-7
D: NA
CDR3: CASSPLNREQYF
DNA: TGTGCCAGCAGTCCGTTAAACAGGGAGCAGTACTTC

V: TRBV7-2
size: NA
J: TRBJ2-7
D: TRBD2
CDR3: CASSVGTTSSYEQYF
DNA: TGTGCCAGCAGCGTCGGGACTACCTCCTCCTACGAGCAGTACTTC

V: TRBV7-3
size: many
J: TRBJ2-3
D: TRBD2
CDR3: CASSRRRGDTDTQYF
DNA: TGTGCCAGCAGCAGAAGGCGGGGGGACACAGATACGCAGTATTTT

V: TRBV15
size: NA
J: TRBJ2-3
D: TRBD1
CDR3: CATSRTMDRTDTQYF
DNA: TGTGCCACCAGCAGAACGATGGACAGGACAGATACGCAGTATTTT

V: TRBV6-5
size: NA
J: TRBJ1-1
D: NA
CDR3: CASNTINTEAFF
DNA: TGTGCCAGCAATACTATAAACACTGAAGCTTTCTTT

V: TRBV19
size: NA
J: TRBJ2-1
D: TRBD2
CDR3: CASTWGTSADNEQFF
DNA: TGTGCCAGTACCTGGGGGACTAGCGCCGACAATGAGCAGTTCTTC

V: TRBV5-4
size: NA
J: TRBJ2-7
D: TRBD2
CDR3: CASSLSSGSSYEQYF
DNA: TGTGCCAGCAGCTTGAGTAGCGGGAGCTCCTACGAGCAGTACTTC

V: TRBV7-2
size: NA
J: TRBJ2-7
D: NA
CDR3: CASSLVAGYSSYEQYF
DNA: TGTGCCAGCAGCTTAGTGGCCGGGTATAGCTCCTACGAGCAGTACTTC

V: TRBV19
size: NA
J: TRBJ1-1
D: NA
CDR3: CASSPQNLNTEAFF
DNA: TGTGCCAGTAGCCCACAGAATCTTAACACTGAAGCTTTCTTT

V: TRBV5-1
size: NA
J: TRBJ1-1
D: NA
CDR3: CASSLTGSNTEAFF
DNA: TGCGCCAGCAGCTTGACGGGTTCCAACACTGAAGCTTTCTTT

V: TRBV5-1
size: NA
J: TRBJ2-7
D: TRBD2
CDR3: CASSPGLAGLVDYEQYF
DNA: TGCGCCAGCAGTCCCGGACTAGCGGGACTCGTTGACTACGAGCAGTACTTC

V: TRBV7-3
size: NA
J: TRBJ2-5
D: TRBD2
CDR3: CASSGLAGVRHETQYF
DNA: TGTGCCAGCAGCGGACTAGCGGGAGTTCGCCACGAGACCCAGTACTTC

V: TRBV7-3
size: NA
J: TRBJ2-2
D: NA
CDR3: CASSLSLETGELFF
DNA: TGTGCCAGCAGCTTAAGCCTAGAAACCGGGGAGCTGTTTTTT

V: TRBV11-2
size: NA
J: TRBJ2-3
D: NA
CDR3: CASSSNTDTQYF
DNA: TGTGCCAGCAGCTCTAATACAGATACGCAGTATTTT

V: TRBV3-1/TRBV3-2
size: once
J: TRBJ2-7
D: TRBD2
CDR3: CASSLRLAGGPDEQYF
DNA: TGTGCCAGCAGCCTCCGACTAGCGGGAGGGCCGGACGAGCAGTACTTC

V: TRBV3-1/TRBV3-2
size: NA
J: TRBJ2-1
D: TRBD1
CDR3: CASSHDRDNEQFF
DNA: TGTGCCAGCAGCCATGACAGGGACAATGAGCAGTTCTTC

V: TRBV6-4
size: NA
J: TRBJ1-6
D: TRBD1
CDR3: CASSEGTANSPLHF
DNA: TGTGCCAGCAGTGAAGGGACAGCTAATTCACCCCTCCACTTT

V: TRBV2
size: NA
J: TRBJ2-5
D: NA
CDR3: CASTQQRNQETQYF
DNA: TGTGCCAGCACCCAACAGCGGAATCAAGAGACCCAGTACTTC

V: TRBV6-2/TRBV6-3
size: NA
J: TRBJ1-1
D: TRBD1
CDR3: CASSYSKMDRENTEAFF
DNA: TGTGCCAGCAGTTACTCGAAGATGGACAGGGAGAACACTGAAGCTTTCTTT

V: TRBV5-6
size: NA
J: TRBJ2-1
D: NA
CDR3: CASSLQPTNEQFF
DNA: TGTGCCAGCAGCTTGCAGCCGACAAATGAGCAGTTCTTC

V: TRBV6-5
size: NA
J: TRBJ1-2
D: TRBD1
CDR3: CASSYSGRGQYGYTF
DNA: TGTGCCAGCAGTTACTCTGGCAGGGGGCAGTATGGCTACACCTTC

V: TRBV7-9
size: NA
J: TRBJ1-3
D: TRBD1
CDR3: CASSLGTGVGNTIYF
DNA: TGTGCCAGCAGCTTAGGAACAGGGGTTGGAAACACCATATATTTT

V: TRBV3-1/TRBV3-2
size: NA
J: TRBJ2-7
D: TRBD2
CDR3: CASSQDFASGRDEQYF
DNA: TGTGCCAGCAGCCAAGATTTTGCTAGCGGGAGAGACGAGCAGTACTTC

V: TRBV29-1
size: NA
J: TRBJ1-2
D: NA
CDR3: CSVDDRFYGYTF
DNA: TGCAGCGTCGACGACAGATTCTATGGCTACACCTTC

V: TRBV28
size: few
J: TRBJ1-2
D: NA
CDR3: CASSRTEGGYTF
DNA: TGTGCCAGCAGCCGGACTGAAGGTGGCTACACCTTC

V: TRBV30
size: once
J: TRBJ1-2
D: TRBD1
CDR3: CAWRGTGGSGGYTF
DNA: TGTGCCTGGAGAGGGACAGGGGGATCAGGAGGCTACACCTTC

V: TRBV5-8
size: NA
J: TRBJ2-1
D: TRBD1
CDR3: CASSLGGQEHNEQFF
DNA: TGTGCCAGCAGCTTGGGGGGACAGGAACACAATGAGCAGTTCTTC

V: TRBV7-2
size: NA
J: TRBJ1-2
D: NA
CDR3: CASSHRVAGAGYGYTF
DNA: TGTGCCAGCAGCCATAGAGTCGCAGGGGCAGGCTATGGCTACACCTTC

V: TRBV2
size: NA
J: TRBJ2-1
D: TRBD1
CDR3: CASSPGGTGSNEQFF
DNA: TGTGCCAGCAGCCCGGGCGGGACAGGGAGCAATGAGCAGTTCTTC

V: TRBV4-1
size: NA
J: TRBJ2-3
D: TRBD2
CDR3: CASSQEGREVVRTDTQYF
DNA: TGCGCCAGCAGCCAAGAGGGGCGGGAGGTGGTCAGAACAGATACGCAGTATTTT

V: TRBV2
size: NA
J: TRBJ1-1
D: NA
CDR3: CASSGIQETEAFF
DNA: TGTGCCAGCAGTGGGATTCAGGAAACTGAAGCTTTCTTT

V: TRBV19
size: NA
J: TRBJ2-7
D: TRBD1
CDR3: CASSPRGTGASPGTYEQYF
DNA: TGTGCCAGTAGTCCTCGCGGGACAGGGGCATCGCCGGGGACCTACGAGCAGTACTTC

V: TRBV18
size: NA
J: TRBJ2-7
D: NA
CDR3: CASSPSGLRTYEQYF
DNA: TGTGCCAGCTCACCGTCGGGATTAAGGACCTACGAGCAGTACTTC

V: TRBV28
size: few
J: TRBJ2-1
D: TRBD2
CDR3: CASSDGLARDNEQFF
DNA: TGTGCCAGCAGTGATGGACTAGCCCGGGACAATGAGCAGTTCTTC

V: TRBV5-1
size: NA
J: TRBJ2-5
D: TRBD1
CDR3: CASSLGGTGGHQETQYF
DNA: TGCGCCAGCAGCCTAGGGGGGACAGGGGGTCACCAAGAGACCCAGTACTTC